These T cell receptor beta chains were read from a single sample in a study of CD8 T cells in ankylosing spondylitis. MiXCR, applied by TCRdb to the 5' RACE reads, yields one record per CDR3 protein. Of a few hundred thousand distinct CDR3 sequences in the sample, 20% to 25% were seen once. Input material: blood, either unsorted or a sorted T cell fraction (not recorded which). The receptors derive from a male donor with ankylosing spondylitis. CDR3s include the opening cysteine and the closing phenylalanine or tryptophan. A D gene is named only where the DNA matches it firmly. Rows may omit the clone size; those that give it use once, few, many or a size class.

clone_size: few
d_call: -
v_call: TRBV7-2
j_call: TRBJ1-2
cdr3_length: 15
cdr3_nt: TGTGCCAGCACCCGGGGCCCCTTTCTGTCCTATGGCTACACCTTC
cdr3_aa: CASTRGPFLSYGYTF

clone_size: -
d_call: -
v_call: TRBV27
j_call: TRBJ1-5
cdr3_length: 12
cdr3_nt: TGTGCCAGAGTGCCAAGCAATCAGCCCCAGCATTTT
cdr3_aa: CARVPSNQPQHF

clone_size: -
d_call: TRBD2
v_call: TRBV28
j_call: TRBJ2-5
cdr3_length: 13
cdr3_nt: TGTGCCACCGTAGCGGGAGGCGGAGAGACCCAGTACTTC
cdr3_aa: CATVAGGGETQYF

clone_size: few
d_call: TRBD2
v_call: TRBV5-1
j_call: TRBJ2-2
cdr3_length: 17
cdr3_nt: TGCGCCAGCAGAGGACTAGCGGGAGGTTCGAACACCGGGGAGCTGTTTTTT
cdr3_aa: CASRGLAGGSNTGELFF

clone_size: -
d_call: -
v_call: TRBV5-1
j_call: TRBJ2-3
cdr3_length: 14
cdr3_nt: TGCGCCAGCAGCTTCAGGAGCGGCAGAGATACGCAGTATTTT
cdr3_aa: CASSFRSGRDTQYF

clone_size: -
d_call: -
v_call: TRBV9
j_call: TRBJ1-1
cdr3_length: 16
cdr3_nt: TGTGCCAGCAGCGGGGGTAGGGGGGACCGGATCACTGAAGCTTTCTTT
cdr3_aa: CASSGGRGDRITEAFF

clone_size: -
d_call: -
v_call: TRBV28
j_call: TRBJ2-1
cdr3_length: 16
cdr3_nt: TGTGCCAGCAGTTTATCGGCAAGGGGCTCCTACAATGAGCAGTTCTTC
cdr3_aa: CASSLSARGSYNEQFF

clone_size: -
d_call: -
v_call: TRBV20-1
j_call: TRBJ2-2
cdr3_length: 15
cdr3_nt: TGCAGTGCCGCGCGAGCCCGGGGGAGCTCCGGGGAGCTGTTTTTT
cdr3_aa: CSAARARGSSGELFF

clone_size: few
d_call: -
v_call: TRBV12-3/TRBV12-4
j_call: TRBJ2-6
cdr3_length: 13
cdr3_nt: TGTGCCAGCAGTTTCGCTGGGGCCAACGTCCTGACTTTC
cdr3_aa: CASSFAGANVLTF

clone_size: few
d_call: -
v_call: TRBV11-3
j_call: TRBJ2-4
cdr3_length: 12
cdr3_nt: TGTGCCAGCACCCTCCCGGATAACATTCAGTACTTC
cdr3_aa: CASTLPDNIQYF

clone_size: once
d_call: TRBD2
v_call: TRBV20-1
j_call: TRBJ2-5
cdr3_length: 15
cdr3_nt: TGCAGTGCTACACTAGCGGGAGGGCCGGGGGAGACCCAGTACTTC
cdr3_aa: CSATLAGGPGETQYF

clone_size: -
d_call: -
v_call: TRBV3-1
j_call: TRBJ2-2
cdr3_length: 16
cdr3_nt: TGTGCCAGCAGCCAAGATCTGCTAGCAAACACCGGGGAGCTGTTTTTT
cdr3_aa: CASSQDLLANTGELFF

clone_size: many
d_call: TRBD2
v_call: TRBV10-3
j_call: TRBJ2-1
cdr3_length: 13
cdr3_nt: TGTGCCATCATGCGGGAGGGTTACAATGAGCAGTTCTTC
cdr3_aa: CAIMREGYNEQFF

clone_size: -
d_call: -
v_call: TRBV20-1
j_call: TRBJ2-5
cdr3_length: 13
cdr3_nt: TGCAGTGCTAGCGGGAGCTCTCAAGAGACCCAGTACTTC
cdr3_aa: CSASGSSQETQYF

clone_size: -
d_call: -
v_call: TRBV29-1
j_call: TRBJ1-3
cdr3_length: 15
cdr3_nt: TGCAGCGTTGATTCTGGACCGGCCTCTGGAAACACCATATATTTT
cdr3_aa: CSVDSGPASGNTIYF

clone_size: -
d_call: -
v_call: TRBV5-1
j_call: TRBJ2-7
cdr3_length: 15
cdr3_nt: TGCTCCAGCAGCTTGGGCCAGGGGGGTTTCTACGAGCAGTACTTC
cdr3_aa: CSSSLGQGGFYEQYF

clone_size: -
d_call: -
v_call: TRBV6-5
j_call: TRBJ1-2
cdr3_length: 18
cdr3_nt: TGTGCCAGCAGTTCTCCGGTGGCGGGGGGCCACCGTCCCAATGGCTACACCTTC
cdr3_aa: CASSSPVAGGHRPNGYTF

clone_size: -
d_call: TRBD1
v_call: TRBV10-3
j_call: TRBJ2-3
cdr3_length: 17
cdr3_nt: TGTGCCATCAGTGAGAACCCCACAGGGGGCGGCACAGATACGCAGTATTTT
cdr3_aa: CAISENPTGGGTDTQYF

clone_size: few
d_call: -
v_call: TRBV29-1
j_call: TRBJ1-2
cdr3_length: 12
cdr3_nt: TGCAGCGCAGCCACCGGGAGCTATGGCTACACCTTC
cdr3_aa: CSAATGSYGYTF

clone_size: -
d_call: TRBD1
v_call: TRBV19
j_call: TRBJ2-7
cdr3_length: 15
cdr3_nt: TGTGCCAGTAGTCTATCGGGACAGGGTCTCTACGAGCAGTACTTC
cdr3_aa: CASSLSGQGLYEQYF

clone_size: few
d_call: TRBD2
v_call: TRBV4-1
j_call: TRBJ2-5
cdr3_length: 17
cdr3_nt: TGCGCCAGCAGCCTCCACGGACTAGCGGGAGGTGGGGAGACCCAGTACTTC
cdr3_aa: CASSLHGLAGGGETQYF

clone_size: few
d_call: -
v_call: TRBV4-3
j_call: TRBJ2-2
cdr3_length: 16
cdr3_nt: TGCGCCAGCAGCCAAGGGGGGGGGCGAAACACCGGGGAGCTGTTTTTT
cdr3_aa: CASSQGGGRNTGELFF

clone_size: many
d_call: -
v_call: TRBV11-2
j_call: TRBJ2-5
cdr3_length: 14
cdr3_nt: TGTGCCAGCAGCTTATCTCACAGCCAAGAGACCCAGTACTTC
cdr3_aa: CASSLSHSQETQYF

clone_size: -
d_call: -
v_call: TRBV5-1
j_call: TRBJ1-3
cdr3_length: 17
cdr3_nt: TGCGCCAGCAGCTTTGGGGACCGAGTGGACTCTGGAAACACCATATATTTT
cdr3_aa: CASSFGDRVDSGNTIYF

clone_size: few
d_call: TRBD2
v_call: TRBV11-2
j_call: TRBJ2-1
cdr3_length: 16
cdr3_nt: TGTGCCAGCAGCTTAGAAATCGGGAGGGCCCGCAATGAGCAGTTCTTC
cdr3_aa: CASSLEIGRARNEQFF

clone_size: few
d_call: -
v_call: TRBV7-2
j_call: TRBJ1-5
cdr3_length: 12
cdr3_nt: TGTGCCAGCAGCACCGGAGGACAGCCCCAGCATTTT
cdr3_aa: CASSTGGQPQHF

clone_size: -
d_call: TRBD2
v_call: TRBV11-2
j_call: TRBJ2-1
cdr3_length: 18
cdr3_nt: TGTGCCAGCAGCCGCATTGGGACTAGCAGGAGCTCCTACAATGAGCAGTTCTTC
cdr3_aa: CASSRIGTSRSSYNEQFF

clone_size: -
d_call: TRBD2
v_call: TRBV5-1
j_call: TRBJ2-5
cdr3_length: 14
cdr3_nt: TGCGCCAGCGACCTTGGGGGGGGAAAAGAGACCCAGTACTTC
cdr3_aa: CASDLGGGKETQYF

clone_size: -
d_call: -
v_call: TRBV12-3/TRBV12-4
j_call: TRBJ1-6
cdr3_length: 14
cdr3_nt: TGTGCCAGCAGGTCCGCAGGGAGGGATTCACCCCTCCACTTT
cdr3_aa: CASRSAGRDSPLHF

clone_size: few
d_call: -
v_call: TRBV28
j_call: TRBJ1-2
cdr3_length: 13
cdr3_nt: TGTGCCAGCAGGTCCGGGACCTACTATGGCTACACCTTC
cdr3_aa: CASRSGTYYGYTF

clone_size: few
d_call: -
v_call: TRBV10-3
j_call: TRBJ1-3
cdr3_length: 11
cdr3_nt: TGTGCCCTCCACACCGGAAACACCATATATTTT
cdr3_aa: CALHTGNTIYF

clone_size: -
d_call: -
v_call: TRBV20-1
j_call: TRBJ2-3
cdr3_length: 13
cdr3_nt: TGCAGTGCTCCTCTCCCGGGGGCAGATACGCAGTATTTT
cdr3_aa: CSAPLPGADTQYF

clone_size: -
d_call: TRBD1
v_call: TRBV5-1
j_call: TRBJ1-1
cdr3_length: 15
cdr3_nt: TGCGCCAGCAGCTGGGGACAGGCGGCCGGTACTGAAGTTTTCTTT
cdr3_aa: CASSWGQAAGTEVFF

clone_size: few
d_call: TRBD2
v_call: TRBV6-2/TRBV6-3
j_call: TRBJ2-7
cdr3_length: 16
cdr3_nt: TGTGCCAGCCTCCCTGGGGCAGCGGGAGGGCCTTACGAGCAGTACTTC
cdr3_aa: CASLPGAAGGPYEQYF